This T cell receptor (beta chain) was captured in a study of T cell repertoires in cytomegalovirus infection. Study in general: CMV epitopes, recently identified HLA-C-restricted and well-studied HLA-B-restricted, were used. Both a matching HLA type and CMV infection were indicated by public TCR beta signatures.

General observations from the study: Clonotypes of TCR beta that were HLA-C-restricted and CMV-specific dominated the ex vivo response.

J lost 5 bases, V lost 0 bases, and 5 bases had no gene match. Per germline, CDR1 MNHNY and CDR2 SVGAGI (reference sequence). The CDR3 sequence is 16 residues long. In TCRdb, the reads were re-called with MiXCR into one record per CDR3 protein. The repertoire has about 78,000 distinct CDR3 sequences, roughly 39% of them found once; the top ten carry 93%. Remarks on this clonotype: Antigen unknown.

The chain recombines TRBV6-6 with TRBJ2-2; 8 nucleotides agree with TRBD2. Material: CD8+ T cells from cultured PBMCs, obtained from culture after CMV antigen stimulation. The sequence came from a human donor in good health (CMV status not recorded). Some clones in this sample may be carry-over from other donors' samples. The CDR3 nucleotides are TGTGCCAGCAGTTACTCGGTCAGCGGGGGAACCGGGGAGCTGTTTTTT. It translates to CASSYSVSGGTGELFF.